This T cell receptor beta chain is drawn from a study of T cells after yellow fever vaccination. Study-level points and caveats: FACS-sorted repertoires could harbor abundant contaminating bulk-population clonotypes.

TCRdb independently ran MiXCR on the 5' RACE reads; one entry per CDR3 protein. The sample includes a few hundred thousand distinct CDR3 sequences, roughly 8.7% seen only once; the top ten take 3% to 3.5%. The CDR3 spans 16 residues. Germline CDR1 SGHVS, CDR2 FQNEAQ. V was clipped by 4 bases and J by 4 bases; unmatched bases: 8. Note on this clonotype: Its target is not known.

This clonotype was obtained from a man younger than 30 who received the YFV17D yellow fever vaccine. The sample consisted of CD4+ T cells sorted from PBMCs, taken 5 days after the yellow fever booster vaccination. V gene TRBV7-8 combines with J gene TRBJ2-2; 8 nucleotides match TRBD1. The CDR3 is CASSSSRQGITGELFF. In nucleotides, the CDR3 is TGTGCCAGCAGCTCTAGCCGACAGGGGATCACCGGGGAGCTGTTTTTT.